The 2 T cell receptor beta chains reported below all come from one sample, sequenced in a study of regulatory T cells in long-lasting Graves disease (dated by TCRdb to the early 2020s). Explained via the paper, the time point label denotes: newly diagnosed GD, antithyroid drugs for less than 3 months. For both TCR sequencing and RNA sequencing, RNA was extracted from PBMCs using TRIzol. Receptors were amplified or captured by multiplex PCR. The sequencer listed for this sample is Illumina HiSeq 4000. iRepertoire HTBI primers and Arm-PCR amplification of CDR3 regions were used to construct TCR beta libraries. TCRdb reanalyzed the raw reads on its own, using fastp at Q25 for trimming and MiXCR for clone calling, and kept in-frame beta chains. Identical CDR3 protein sequences are pooled into one entry, listed with their most common genes and DNA. This sample gives about 470,000 distinct CDR3 sequences in total; about 15% of them show up just once. Approximately 16% of the sample is in the top ten clones.

These data also formed part of another study, on T cells in Graves' hyperthyroidism and ophthalmopathy.

The source material was peripheral blood mononuclear cells (PBMCs), sampled at new diagnosis, from a patient treated with antithyroid drugs. All receptors derive from a woman aged 25-40 years with Graves disease. Donor details come from another sample of the same person, matched by shared clones.

This clonotype was counted a few times. At one end, the junction sequence differs from germline, possibly due to a read error. CDR3 residues: CVSKDYGYTF. In DNA, the CDR3 is TGTGTCAGCAAGGATTATGGCTACACCTTC. The rearrangement links TRBV6-1 to TRBJ1-2; D unresolved. Germline loops: CDR1 MNHNS, CDR2 SASEGT. The CDR3 covers 10 residues.

The DNA for the CDR3 is TGTGCCAGCGGGAGAGGGACAGGAGGTGTCTATGGCTACACCTTC. Translation gives CASGRGTGGVYGYTF. The chain links TRBV12-3 or TRBV12-4 to TRBJ1-2, with 8 bases fitting TRBD1. The CDR3 has 15 residues. J gave up 4 bases and V 8 bases, and 12 bases lay outside the gene matches.